This T cell receptor beta chain was documented in a study of blood T cell repertoires in COVID-19. Study-wide background: Some COVID-19 samples were acute and others convalescent; all came from the United States, Italy and Spain. Sources were T cells, B-cell-depleted T cells, or PBMCs; the material itself was cDNA or gDNA.

Original analysis: Counts of nucleated cells, estimated from reference gene primer amplification, were obtained. Method: immunoSEQ multiplex PCR; TCRdb's copy keeps in-frame clones and lacks some. Clonal size and the V and J genes are those of that table, whereas D and trimming came from the DNA. The sample has tens of thousands of clones, 76% seen once. CDR1 and CDR2 from the germline V gene are SNHLY and FYNNEI. The CDR3 is made up of 15 amino acids. V gave up 6 bases and J gave up 6 bases, with 21 bases separating them. Sequencing used peripheral blood. This TCR was recovered from a man aged 45-65 years with active or convalescent COVID-19. The V call is TRBV2, the J call TRBJ2-7, with D possibly being TRBD1 (6 bases). CDR3 nucleotides: TGTGCCAGCAGCGGAATACAGGGCGCGGACCGCGAGCAGTACTTC. Translated, it gives CASSGIQGADREQYF.